These 14 T cell receptor beta chains originate from one sample sequenced in a study of cytomegalovirus exposure and HLA in healthy donors. The repertoire was sequenced with immunoSEQ multiplex PCR; TCRdb's copy has only in-frame clones and lacks some. The sample includes around 350,000 clones, 86% of them seen just once. Source material: PBMCs. These receptor sequences come from a woman aged 18-29 years in good health and CMV-seronegative.

The genes are TRBV30 and TRBJ2-1, with 10 bases identical to TRBD2. Germline CDR1 GTSNPN, CDR2 SVGIG (reference sequence). V dropped 1 base and J dropped 6; count of bases not matched to a gene: 6. The CDR3 sequence is 15 residues long. The CDR3 DNA reads as TGTGCCTGGAGTGCCCTGGGACTAGCGCTCAATGAGCAGTTCTTC. Protein sequence: CAWSALGLALNEQFF.

The rearrangement links TRBV5-4 to TRBJ2-7; 9 bases are shared with TRBD2. Germline V CDR1 and CDR2: SGHNT, YYREEE (reference sequence). The CDR3 spans 14 residues. The J segment lost 4 bases and the V segment lost 4 bases, leaving 6 bases of the junction unmatched. DNA for the CDR3: TGTGCCAGCAGCCGCGCTAGCGGGGATTACGAGCAGTACTTC. Its translation: CASSRASGDYEQYF.

The genes are TRBV27 and TRBJ2-2; D may be TRBD2 (5 bases). The CDR3 runs to 13 residues. The V end was cut by 6 bases, the J end by 4 bases, with 9 bases between. Germline-derived CDR1 and CDR2 are MNHEY and SMNVEV (reference sequence). CDR3 sequence reads: CASSIGGTGELFF. DNA of the CDR3: TGTGCCAGCAGCATCGGAGGCACCGGGGAGCTGTTTTTT.

The gene calls are TRBV23-1 and TRBJ2-1; the D gene is possibly TRBD2 (6 bases). TRBV23-1 is labeled an ORF, and its function is uncertain. CDR3 length equals 10 residues. Trimming took 3 bases from V and 15 from J, leaving 9 bases between them. The CDR3 sequence is CASSQGGVFF. CDR3 sequence (DNA): TGCGCCAGCAGTCAGGGCGGGGTGTTCTTC.

The table lists this clone with a count of one. V usage is TRBV28 and J usage is TRBJ1-2; TRBD1 matches at 7 bases. CDR3 size: 15 residues. The V segment lost 3 bases and the J segment 4 bases; nucleotides outside the gene matches: 8. Germline lookup yields CDR1 MDHEN and CDR2 SYDVKM. As DNA, the CDR3 is TGTGCCAGCAGTTTCTCCGACAGGGACCTCTATGGCTACACCTTC. Translation: CASSFSDRDLYGYTF.

The V call is TRBV4-1, the J call TRBJ2-3, with 7 bases fitting TRBD1. The CDR3 is 14 amino acids. Germline trimming cut 4 bases from V and 6 bases from J; bases unmatched to any gene: 7. Germline V gene sequence: CDR1 MGHRA, CDR2 YSYEKL. The CDR3: CASSPGQAWDTQYF. CDR3 sequence (DNA): TGCGCCAGCAGCCCCGGACAGGCCTGGGATACGCAGTATTTT.

V is TRBV5-1 and J is TRBJ2-7; 9 bases map to TRBD1. The J segment lost 1 base and the V segment lost 3 bases, leaving 5 bases of the junction unmatched. This CDR3 is built from 15 residues. CDR1 SGHRS and CDR2 YFSETQ come from the germline V gene. The DNA for the CDR3 is TGCGCCAGCAGCTGGACCGGGACAGGGTCCTACGAGCAGTACTTC. This codes for CASSWTGTGSYEQYF.

The chain carries TRBV10-3 and TRBJ2-5, with 7 positions matching TRBD1. V gave up 6 bases and J gave up 2 bases; unmatched junction bases: 3. CDR3 length: 13 amino acids. Germline-derived CDR1 and CDR2 are ENHRY and SYGVKD. CDR3 protein: CAISQGQQETQYF. CDR3 coding DNA: TGTGCCATCAGCCAGGGACAGCAAGAGACCCAGTACTTC.

The chain recombines TRBV10-2 with TRBJ2-5; 13 nucleotides align to TRBD2. Losses at the gene ends were 7 bases for V and 0 bases for J; bases not matched to a gene: 2. In germline, CDR1 is WSHSY, CDR2 SAAADI. This CDR3 has 15 residues. CDR3 coding DNA: TGCGCCAGCACCGGGACTAGCGGGAACCAAGAGACCCAGTACTTC. Its protein is CASTGTSGNQETQYF.

This rearrangement joins TRBV6-5 to TRBJ2-7, with 7 nucleotides matching TRBD1. Germline loops: CDR1 MNHEY, CDR2 SVGAGI. Trimming took 4 bases from V and 6 from J; bases not matched to a gene: 6. This CDR3 has 13 amino acids. The CDR3, as DNA: TGTGCCAGCAGTTCCGACAGGGTCGGCGAGCAGTACTTC. It specifies CASSSDRVGEQYF.

The V gene is TRBV11-2, the J gene TRBJ2-6; D gene ambiguous. Germline CDR1 reads SGHAT; CDR2 reads FQNNGV. The V gene lost 1 base and the J gene lost 2 bases, with 6 bases spanning the gap. The CDR3 covers 15 residues. The CDR3 coding sequence is TGTGCCAGCAGCTTAGGGCGGCCTGGGGCCAACGTCCTGACTTTC. This codes for CASSLGRPGANVLTF. Based on the CDR3 plus reference TRBV11-2 and TRBJ2-6, the full variable domain is EAGVAQSPRYKIIEKRQSVAFWCNPISGHATLYWYQQILGQGPKLLIQFQNNGVVDDSQLPKDRFSAERLKGVDSTLKIQPAKLEDSAVYLCASSLGRPGANVLTFGAGSRLTVL.

V gene TRBV5-4 combines with J gene TRBJ2-3; perhaps TRBD2 as D (5 bases). This CDR3 region has 15 residues. Trimming removed 1 base from V and 0 bases from J, with 9 bases in between. CDR1 SGHNT and CDR2 YYREEE come from the germline V gene (reference sequence). The chain's CDR3 is CASSLSGISTDTQYF. The CDR3 nucleotides read TGTGCCAGCAGCTTGTCCGGGATTAGCACAGATACGCAGTATTTT.

The chain carries TRBV6-5 and TRBJ1-1, with D possibly matching TRBD1 (6 bases). Trimming stripped 6 bases from V and 1 base from J, with 12 bases between. The germline V gene encodes CDR1 MNHEY and CDR2 SVGAGI. This CDR3 contains 14 residues. CDR3 protein: CASSLPDRNTEAFF. In DNA form, the CDR3 reads TGTGCCAGCAGCCTCCCGGACAGGAACACTGAAGCTTTCTTT.

The chain combines TRBV30 with TRBJ2-5; 10 bases are shared with TRBD1. This CDR3 is 16 amino acids long. Unmatched junction bases numbered 9, after V lost 0 bases and J lost 5 bases. Germline CDR1 is GTSNPN and CDR2 is SVGIG (reference sequence). Here the CDR3 reads CAWSVKTGGTRETQYF. The CDR3 DNA is TGTGCCTGGAGTGTAAAGACAGGGGGCACGAGGGAGACCCAGTACTTC. Full variable domain (rest looked up from reference TRBV30 and TRBJ2-5): SQTIHQWPATLVQPVGSPLSLECTVEGTSNPNLYWYRQAAGRGLQLLFYSVGIGQISSEVPQNLSASRPQDRQFILSSKKLLLSDSGFYLCAWSVKTGGTRETQYFGPGTRLLVL.